These 18 T cell receptor beta chains share one sample of origin, sequenced in a study of blood T cells in healthy people across ages. Alongside a J-beta primer mix, a sample-barcoded 5' primer served in a second PCR lasting about 6 to 11 cycles. TCRdb reanalysed the 5' RACE reads using MiXCR and keeps one entry per CDR3 protein. The sample includes 850,000 to 1,300,000 distinct CDR3 sequences, under 55% of them seen just once. Sequences were obtained from blood. The receptors derive from a woman between 55 and 75 years old in good health.

This clonotype was counted only a few times. The V call is TRBV29-1, the J call TRBJ2-1; 13 bases agree with TRBD2. The CDR3 contains 16 residues. The germline gives CDR1 SQVTM, CDR2 ANQGSEA. With 4 bases clipped from V and 6 bases from J, the junction kept 9 bases outside the gene matches. The CDR3, as DNA: TGCAGCGTTGCGAAGGGACTAGCGGGAACATTCAATGAGCAGTTCTTC. Its translation: CSVAKGLAGTFNEQFF.

The chain carries TRBV2 and TRBJ2-1, with 9 bases that match TRBD2. This CDR3 has 13 residues. Germline-derived CDR1 and CDR2 are SNHLY and FYNNEI. V trimming: 6 bases; J trimming: 8 bases; junction bases outside the gene matches: 5. The CDR3, as DNA: TGTGCCAGCAGGCGGGAGGGCCTCGATGAGCAGTTCTTC. As protein: CASRREGLDEQFF.

This clonotype was seen more than once but under ten times. This chain uses TRBV13 with TRBJ2-5; D possibly corresponds to TRBD2 (5 bases). The CDR3 covers 14 residues. With 0 bases removed from V and 9 bases from J, the gap between germline ends came to 14 bases. Germline V lookup: CDR1 PRHDT, CDR2 FYEKMQ (reference sequence). As DNA, the CDR3 is TGTGCCAGCAGCTTAGGCTCTAACGGAGCGGCCCAGTACTTC. Protein sequence: CASSLGSNGAAQYF.

The CDR3 region has the DNA TGCAGCATCACAAAACCGGGACAGGGTAATCATGGCTACACCTTC. Protein product: CSITKPGQGNHGYTF. The chain carries TRBV29-1 and TRBJ1-2; 9 bases are shared with TRBD1. The length of the CDR3 is 15 residues. V was clipped by 8 bases and J by 6 bases; unmatched bases: 16. In germline, CDR1 is SQVTM, CDR2 ANQGSEA.

This chain links TRBV29-1 with TRBJ1-4; TRBD1 matches 8 bases. Germline assignment: CDR1 SQVTM and CDR2 ANQGSEA. The CDR3 has 13 residues. Germline trimming cut 8 bases from V and 4 bases from J; bases unmatched to any gene: 6. In nucleotides, the CDR3 is TGCAGCATCACAGGGGGGAATAATGAAAAACTGTTTTTT. Translating it yields CSITGGNNEKLFF. Looking up the rest from reference TRBV29-1 and TRBJ1-4 gives the full variable domain: SAVISQKPSRDICQRGTSLTIQCQVDSQVTMMFWYRQQPGQSLTLIATANQGSEATYESGFVIDKFPISRPNLTFSTLTVSNMSPEDSSIYLCSITGGNNEKLFFGSGTQLSVL.

CDR3 region: CASSVAPSLGQETQYF. The CDR3 nucleotides are TGTGCCAGCAGCGTAGCCCCCAGTCTCGGGCAAGAGACCCAGTACTTC. J is TRBJ2-5 and V is TRBV9; the D is unclear. Germline V gene lookup returns CDR1 SGDLS and CDR2 YYNGEE. V lost 0 bases, J lost 2 bases, and 14 bases lay in between. The CDR3 loop spans 16 amino acids.

This sequence joins TRBV4-1 and TRBJ2-3; 15 bases line up with TRBD2. This CDR3 contains 20 residues. V dropped 4 bases and J dropped 4; count of bases not matched to a gene: 15. Looked up from germline, CDR1 is MGHRA and CDR2 is YSYEKL. CDR3 protein: CASSLGLAGGPGKVADTQYF. CDR3 bases: TGCGCCAGCAGCCTAGGACTAGCGGGAGGGCCGGGTAAAGTCGCAGATACGCAGTATTTT.

A remark on this clonotype: This sequence may be a read error, since a much larger clone differs from it by one base. The rearrangement joins TRBV4-1 to TRBJ2-5; 11 bases line up with TRBD2. V shed 1 base and J 11 bases; nucleotides not matched to a gene: 24. The CDR3 has 20 residues. Germline V gene lookup returns CDR1 MGHRA and CDR2 YSYEKL. In nucleotides, the CDR3 is TGCGCCAGCAGCCAAGCCCACTCGGGGATTAGCGGGAGGGCCGCTGGAGAGCAGTACTTC. Translation: CASSQAHSGISGRAAGEQYF.

This clonotype was seen a handful of times. The chain is built from TRBV7-2 and TRBJ2-3; TRBD1 is a possible D gene (6 bases). The germline CDR1 and CDR2 sequences are SGHTA and FQGNSA. V was trimmed by 7 bases and J by 2 bases, leaving 7 bases between them. This CDR3 is built from 12 residues. The CDR3 DNA reads TGTGCCAGCAACAGGGTCACAGATACGCAGTATTTT. Translating gives CASNRVTDTQYF.

This clonotype was counted only a few times. J is TRBJ2-1 and V is TRBV29-1; TRBD2 matches at 10 bases. CDR3 length: 17 residues. Looked up from germline, CDR1 is SQVTM and CDR2 is ANQGSEA. The V gene end was trimmed by 6 bases and the J gene end by 4 bases; junction bases not matched to a gene: 15. The chain's CDR3 is CSVESLLAGGAYNEQFF. In DNA form, the CDR3 reads TGCAGCGTCGAATCGCTCTTAGCGGGAGGAGCATACAATGAGCAGTTCTTC.

The chain uses TRBV5-1 and TRBJ2-3; D is tentatively TRBD1 or TRBD2 (5 bases each). The CDR3 is made up of 14 amino acids. The germline gives CDR1 SGHRS, CDR2 YFSETQ. V was clipped by 7 bases and J by 4 bases, with 16 bases between them. The CDR3, as DNA: TGCGCCAGCTGTCTTGGGGGAGTCCCAGATACGCAGTATTTT. This gives the protein CASCLGGVPDTQYF.

The J gene is TRBJ2-1, the V gene TRBV15, with TRBD2 as a possible D gene (6 bases). Germline V gene data show CDR1 as LNHNV and CDR2 as YYDKDF (reference sequence). The V gene lost 0 bases and the J gene lost 7 bases, with 10 bases spanning the gap. The length of the CDR3 is 14 residues. The CDR3 DNA is TGTGCCACCAGCAGAGATTTTAGCGGTAATGAGCAGTTCTTC. Protein: CATSRDFSGNEQFF.

The V call is TRBV27, the J call TRBJ1-2; D unresolved. Germline-derived CDR1 and CDR2 are MNHEY and SMNVEV (reference sequence). CDR3 length: 13 amino acids. Trimming removed 6 bases at V and 7 bases at J, with 15 bases between. The CDR3 region is CASRPLGYSGYTF. CDR3 sequence (DNA): TGTGCCAGCAGACCGCTAGGCTATAGTGGCTACACCTTC.

This clonotype was observed many times. The genes are TRBV29-1 and TRBJ2-3, with 13 bases aligning to TRBD2. J was trimmed by 4 bases and V by 4 bases; bases with no gene match: 2. CDR1 and CDR2 from the germline V gene are SQVTM and ANQGSEA. The CDR3 sequence is 14 residues long. The chain's CDR3 is CSVVTSGRSDTQYF. The CDR3 region has the DNA TGCAGCGTTGTGACTAGCGGGAGGTCAGATACGCAGTATTTT.

The chain is built from TRBV10-3 and TRBJ2-7; D may be TRBD1 (6 bases). The CDR3 runs to 13 residues. V gave up 10 bases and J gave up 5 bases, with 18 bases separating them. The V gene's germline CDR1 is ENHRY and CDR2 SYGVKD. As DNA, the CDR3 is TGTGCCACCTTGGGACACCCTCGGGACGAGCAGTACTTC. It is translated as CATLGHPRDEQYF.

The table lists this clonotype with a few counts. The rearrangement joins TRBV5-6 to TRBJ1-1; D is uncertain. The V and J ends lost 6 bases and 1 base respectively, with 13 bases between them. Germline lookup yields CDR1 SGHDT and CDR2 YYEEEE. This CDR3 is 14 amino acids long. The CDR3 spells CASTGRRANTEAFF. As DNA, the CDR3 is TGTGCCAGCACCGGGAGACGGGCGAACACTGAAGCTTTCTTT.

Only a few counts were recorded for this clonotype. The chain couples TRBV10-3 to TRBJ2-7; 7 bases agree with TRBD1. CDR1 is ENHRY, CDR2 SYGVKD, per germline. The CDR3 is 14 amino acids. V shed 10 bases, J shed 0 bases, and the junction held 9 bases outside the gene matches. DNA for the CDR3: TGTGCCAGCTCGGGACAGTTGAGCTCCTACGAGCAGTACTTC. Translated: CASSGQLSSYEQYF.

The sample holds a few counts of this clonotype. The chain employs TRBV27 and TRBJ2-5; D is ambiguous. Germline loops: CDR1 MNHEY, CDR2 SMNVEV (reference sequence). The CDR3 sequence is 15 residues long. The V end lost 5 bases, the J end lost 2 bases, and 15 bases lay between the germline ends. CDR3 residues: CASSPSLPYQETQYF. The CDR3 DNA is TGTGCCAGCAGTCCCTCCCTTCCGTATCAAGAGACCCAGTACTTC.